These 28 T cell receptor beta chains share one sample of origin, sequenced in a study of regulatory T cells in long-lasting Graves disease. According to the study, TCR beta libraries were built with iRepertoire HTBI primers and CDR3-region Arm-PCR. MiXCR, run by TCRdb on the multiplex PCR reads, gives a single entry per CDR3 protein. The sample records hundreds of thousands of distinct CDR3 sequences, roughly 15% being singletons. As to time point: newly diagnosed GD, antithyroid drugs for less than 3 months. There was RNA extracted from PBMCs, and the TCR library was made from it. The data were also submitted as part of a second study, on T cells in Graves' hyperthyroidism and ophthalmopathy.

Sequenced material: peripheral blood mononuclear cells (PBMCs), taken at new diagnosis, from a patient treated with antithyroid drugs. These receptors all come from a woman aged 30 to 39 with Graves disease.

This clonotype appeared many times. The rearrangement uses TRBV12-3 or TRBV12-4 and TRBJ1-1; D unclear. V was trimmed by 7 bases and J by 5 bases, leaving 17 bases between them. The CDR3 spans 14 residues. The CDR3 bases are TGTGCCAGCAAACTAGTTTGGGGTAATACTGAAGCTTTCTTT. Translating it yields CASKLVWGNTEAFF.

In its sample, this clonotype was seen a few times. This chain links TRBV4-1 with TRBJ2-2; 8 bases map to TRBD2. CDR3 length equals 13 residues. With V trimmed by 6 bases and J by 6 bases, 3 bases remained unmatched. The germline CDR1 and CDR2 sequences are MGHRA and YSYEKL. The CDR3 loop is CASSKRESGELFF. The CDR3 region has the DNA TGCGCCAGCAGTAAGCGGGAGTCCGGGGAGCTGTTTTTT.

This clonotype was counted ten times or more. This chain links TRBV15 with TRBJ1-2, with a tentative D call TRBD1 (5 bases). V was trimmed by 0 bases and J by 5 bases, leaving 13 bases between them. Germline V lookup: CDR1 LNHNV, CDR2 YYDKDF (reference sequence). This CDR3 has 15 residues. DNA for the CDR3: TGTGCCACCAGCAGAGATATCTACCAGGGATATGGCTACACCTTC. Translation gives CATSRDIYQGYGYTF.

The sample holds a few counts of this clonotype. The chain combines TRBV27 with TRBJ1-2, with D uncertain. Trimming took 6 bases from V and 0 from J, leaving 17 bases between them. CDR3 size: 16 residues. Per the germline V gene, CDR1 is MNHEY and CDR2 is SMNVEV (reference sequence). The CDR3, as DNA: TGTGCCAGCAGGGGATTAGGGATGCCGACTAACTATGGCTACACCTTC. Its protein is CASRGLGMPTNYGYTF.

In this sample, this clonotype turned up many times. The chain employs TRBV7-3 and TRBJ2-1; 8 positions agree with TRBD1. CDR3 size: 15 residues. CDR1 and CDR2 from the germline V gene are SGHTA and FQGTGA. With 4 bases clipped from V and 7 bases from J, the junction kept 9 bases outside the gene matches. Written as DNA, the CDR3 is TGTGCCAGCAGCTGGGGCCGGGACAGGTATAATGAGCAGTTCTTC. It specifies CASSWGRDRYNEQFF.

Worth noting for this clonotype: Being one base from a much bigger clone, this may be a read error. This chain joins TRBV2 and TRBJ2-1; D is ambiguous. The CDR3 covers 11 residues. CDR1 and CDR2 (germline): SNHLY, FYNNEI. CDR3 nucleotides: TGTGCCAACAGTGCCTACAATGAGCAGTTCTTC. Its translation: CANSAYNEQFF.

This clonotype was counted at least ten times. The V gene is TRBV6-1, the J gene TRBJ1-5, with D tentatively TRBD1 (6 bases). CDR1 and CDR2 (germline): MNHNS, SASEGT. The V and J ends lost 8 bases and 2 bases respectively, with 10 bases between them. The CDR3 extends over 13 amino acids. The CDR3 here is CASEQGGNQPQHF. CDR3 coding DNA: TGTGCCAGCGAACAGGGTGGCAATCAGCCCCAGCATTTT.

This clonotype was counted ten times or more. The chain employs TRBV28 and TRBJ1-6; no firm D call. V lost 8 bases and J 1 base, leaving 6 bases between the germline ends. The CDR3 loop spans 13 amino acids. Per the germline V gene, CDR1 is MDHEN and CDR2 is SYDVKM. The CDR3: CASVGSYNSPLHF. In DNA form, the CDR3 reads TGTGCCAGCGTTGGGTCCTATAATTCACCCCTCCACTTT.

This clonotype was seen a handful of times. The rearrangement links TRBV19 to TRBJ1-3, with D unclear. CDR3 length: 14 residues. With 3 bases removed from V and 2 bases from J, the gap between germline ends came to 8 bases. Germline V lookup: CDR1 LNHDA, CDR2 SQIVND (reference sequence). Here the CDR3 reads CASSISRPGNTIYF. In DNA, the CDR3 is TGTGCCAGTAGTATCTCAAGACCTGGAAACACCATATATTTT.

The rearrangement joins TRBV27 to TRBJ1-5; 7 nucleotides agree with TRBD1. V gave up 4 bases and J gave up 2 bases; unmatched junction bases: 5. The V gene's germline CDR1 is MNHEY and CDR2 SMNVEV (reference sequence). The CDR3 sequence is 15 residues long. The CDR3 sequence is CASSSKGTGNQPQHF. CDR3 DNA sequence: TGTGCCAGCAGTTCTAAAGGGACAGGCAATCAGCCCCAGCATTTT.

This clonotype was observed a few times. The chain joins TRBV14 to TRBJ2-1; no firm D call. This CDR3 has 16 residues. The ends were cut back, 3 bases at V and 0 bases at J, with 12 bases in the middle. Germline CDR1 and CDR2: SGHDN and FVKESK. CDR3 DNA sequence: TGTGCCAGCAGCCAGTTTTCCCCCTTCTCCTACAATGAGCAGTTCTTC. This translates into CASSQFSPFSYNEQFF.

This clonotype was counted many times. The chain joins TRBV6-2 or TRBV6-3 to TRBJ2-5; TRBD2 agrees at 7 bases. The CDR3 consists of 14 residues. The ends lost 5 bases at V and 2 bases at J; junction bases unmatched: 5. The germline gives CDR1 MNHEY, CDR2 SVGEGT. The CDR3 loop is CASSPTSVQETQYF. The CDR3 DNA sequence: TGTGCCAGCAGTCCCACTAGCGTACAAGAGACCCAGTACTTC.

As for this clonotype: Since no conserved phenylalanine or tryptophan closes the CDR3, a read error is the likely cause. The chain employs TRBV7-2 and TRBJ1-4; a possible D gene is TRBD1 (6 bases). The V end lost 6 bases, the J end lost 3 bases, and 14 bases lay between the germline ends. This CDR3 spans 15 amino acids. Per germline, CDR1 SGHTA and CDR2 FQGNSA. This CDR3 is CASRTDRLSNEKLFL. The DNA for the CDR3 is TGTGCCAGCAGGACTGACAGGCTGTCTAATGAAAAACTGTTTCTT.

In the case of this clonotype: A much larger clonotype is one base distant, so this may be a read error. This chain uses TRBV27 with TRBJ2-7, with D possibly matching TRBD1 (5 bases). The CDR3 totals 15 residues. Germline loops: CDR1 MNHEY, CDR2 SMNVEV (reference sequence). Trimming stripped 5 bases from V and 4 bases from J, with 18 bases between. The CDR3 region has the DNA TGTGCCAGCAGTCCGAGCGCGGCAGGGTGGTACGAGCAGTACTTC. Encoded protein: CASSPSAAGWYEQYF.

The V gene is TRBV7-9, the J gene TRBJ2-2; D gene ambiguous. V lost 5 bases and J 5 bases, leaving 12 bases between the germline ends. The CDR3 runs to 14 residues. From germline, CDR1 is SEHNR and CDR2 FQNEAQ (reference sequence). The CDR3 nucleotides read TGTGCCAGCAGCACCCCGGGCCTTACCGGGGAGCTGTTTTTT. Its translation: CASSTPGLTGELFF. The whole variable domain, remainder taken from reference TRBV7-9 and TRBJ2-2, is DTGVSQNPRHKITKRGQNVTFRCDPISEHNRLYWYRQTLGQGPEFLTYFQNEAQLEKSRLLSDRFSAERPKGSFSTLEIQRTEQGDSAMYLCASSTPGLTGELFFGEGSRLTVL.

In the case of this clonotype: The likely explanation is a read error, given a far larger clone one base away. The rearrangement joins TRBV7-2 to TRBJ1-1; possibly TRBD1 for D (6 bases). The CDR3 is 13 amino acids. The germline V gene has CDR1 SGHTA and CDR2 FQGNSA. CDR3 sequence: CAGSLGQSSEAFF. In DNA form, the CDR3 reads TGTGCCGGCAGCCTTGGACAGAGCTCTGAAGCTTTCTTT. Supplemented by reference TRBV7-2 and TRBJ1-1, the full variable domain reads GAGVSQSPSNKVTEKGKDVELRCDPISGHTALYWYRQSLGQGLEFLIYFQGNSAPDKSGLPSDRFSAERTGGSVSTLTIQRTQQEDSAVYLCAGSLGQSSEAFFGQGTRLTVV.

This clonotype was observed many times. CDR3 loop: CASSEGQYEQYF. For the CDR3, the DNA is TGTGCCAGCAGCGAGGGGCAGTACGAGCAGTACTTC. This chain connects TRBV6-1 to TRBJ2-7; D may correspond to TRBD1 or TRBD2 (5 bases each). Trimming shortened V by 6 bases and J by 4 bases, and 10 bases separated the two germline ends. The CDR3 consists of 12 residues. Germline CDR1 is MNHNS and CDR2 is SASEGT.

On this clonotype itself: A much bigger clone sits one base away, suggesting this may be a read error. This rearrangement joins TRBV12-3 or TRBV12-4 to TRBJ2-6; D is perhaps TRBD1 or TRBD2 (6 bases each). This CDR3 comprises 16 residues. The CDR3 loop reads CASNHWGGSGASVLTF. CDR3 sequence (DNA): TGTGCCAGCAACCATTGGGGCGGTTCGGGGGCCAGCGTCCTGACTTTC.

This clonotype was detected ten times or more. The rearrangement uses TRBV3-1 and TRBJ1-2; no definite D call. The V end was cut by 4 bases, the J end by 4 bases, with 10 bases between. CDR3 length equals 13 residues. The V gene's germline CDR1 is LGHDT and CDR2 YNNKEL (reference sequence). The DNA for the CDR3 is TGTGCCAGCAGCCCGGATCAAACCTATGGCTACACCTTC. This encodes CASSPDQTYGYTF.

The table lists this clonotype with a few counts. This rearrangement joins TRBV5-1 to TRBJ2-2; 8 bases agree with TRBD2. There are 17 residues in the CDR3. Germline V gene data show CDR1 as SGHRS and CDR2 as YFSETQ. The junction had 8 bases not matched to a gene; V was cut back by 4 bases and J by 0 bases. CDR3 sequence: CASSPWSSGTNTGELFF. The CDR3 coding sequence is TGCGCCAGCAGCCCATGGAGTAGCGGGACGAACACCGGGGAGCTGTTTTTT.

This clonotype turned up a few times. The chain joins TRBV3-1 to TRBJ1-2, with 7 nucleotides matching TRBD1. The CDR3 has 14 residues. V lost 2 bases to trimming and J lost 8 bases; unmatched junction nucleotides: 8. CDR1 and CDR2 (germline): LGHDT, YNNKEL (reference sequence). The DNA of the CDR3 is TGTGCCAGCAGCCAACCAGGGACAGTACGCGGCTACACCTTC. Its protein is CASSQPGTVRGYTF.

This clonotype was observed many times. This chain links TRBV6-1 with TRBJ1-1; D is unclear. The CDR3 runs 10 residues. Germline-derived CDR1 and CDR2 are MNHNS and SASEGT. V lost 10 bases, J lost 10 bases, and 13 bases lay in between. The CDR3 region is CAIRNIGAFF. The CDR3 coding sequence is TGTGCCATCAGGAACATCGGAGCTTTCTTT.

This clonotype was counted ten times or more. The chain links TRBV2 to TRBJ2-7; 8 nucleotides align to TRBD1. The germline V gene has CDR1 SNHLY and CDR2 FYNNEI. Trimming removed 4 bases from V and 6 bases from J; junction bases left unmatched: 8. CDR3 length: 14 residues. DNA for the CDR3: TGTGCCAGCAGTGCCCAGGGGGCCGTAACCGAGCAGTACTTC. Protein: CASSAQGAVTEQYF.

This clonotype was found a few times. The V and J genes are TRBV6-1 and TRBJ2-4; TRBD1 aligns across 7 bases. This CDR3 region has 15 residues. Germline CDR1 reads MNHNS; CDR2 reads SASEGT. Germline trimming cut 6 bases from V and 8 bases from J; bases unmatched to any gene: 13. The CDR3 nucleotides are TGTGCCAGCAGACGGGGACAGACAACCATGTACATTCAGTACTTC. Protein sequence: CASRRGQTTMYIQYF.

In this sample, this clonotype turned up many times. The CDR3 DNA follows: TGTGCCAGCAGTTTAAAGGGCTACGGGACAGGGGAGCCGTCGTATAGCAATCAGCCCCAGCATTTT. Protein product: CASSLKGYGTGEPSYSNQPQHF. The rearrangement joins TRBV28 to TRBJ1-5, with 10 bases fitting TRBD1. The CDR3 is made up of 22 amino acids. Germline V gene lookup returns CDR1 MDHEN and CDR2 SYDVKM. Trimming cost V 2 bases and J 0 bases; bases outside gene matches: 19.

This clonotype was observed a handful of times. The rearrangement links TRBV28 to TRBJ1-3; D is ambiguous. The CDR3 length is 15 residues. The germline V gene encodes CDR1 MDHEN and CDR2 SYDVKM. Trimming cost V 6 bases and J 0 bases, with 12 bases left between them. CDR3 nucleotide sequence: TGTGCCAGCAGCCCGGGCTGGCACTCTGGAAACACCATATATTTT. Amino acid sequence: CASSPGWHSGNTIYF.

This clonotype occurred many times. The V gene is TRBV28, the J gene TRBJ2-5, with 9 bases identical to TRBD2. CDR1 is MDHEN, CDR2 SYDVKM, per germline. With V trimmed by 6 bases and J by 2 bases, 7 bases remained unmatched. The CDR3 is 15 residues long. The CDR3 bases are TGTGCCAGCAGGGGGGCTAGCGGGATACAAGAGACCCAGTACTTC. Its protein is CASRGASGIQETQYF.

Written as DNA, the CDR3 is TGTGCCAGTACGGAACAGGGGGCGAACAATGAGCAGTTCTTC. Its translation: CASTEQGANNEQFF. The V call is TRBV27, the J call TRBJ2-1; 9 nucleotides align to TRBD1. The J segment lost 5 bases and the V segment lost 9 bases, leaving 8 bases of the junction unmatched. The length of the CDR3 is 14 residues. Looked up from germline, CDR1 is MNHEY and CDR2 is SMNVEV (reference sequence).